This TCR beta chain was profiled in a study of radiotherapy plus CTLA-4 blockade in lung cancer. The table came from immunoSEQ multiplex PCR; TCRdb's copy has only in-frame clones and leaves some out. The sample lists about 44,000 clones, 77% occurring once. People whose metastatic non-small-cell lung cancer was chemo-refractory got focal radiation along with CTLA-4 blockade by ipilimumab. The material was peripheral blood, obtained from a patient treated with radiotherapy plus ipilimumab. This clonotype was obtained from a human donor with non-small cell lung cancer whose response to radiotherapy plus ipilimumab could not be evaluated.

The CDR3 loop reads CASSQDSGGNYNEQFF. CDR3 nucleotide sequence: TGTGCCAGCAGCCAAGATAGCGGGGGGAACTACAATGAGCAGTTCTTC. V usage is TRBV4-2 and J usage is TRBJ2-1, with 10 nucleotides matching TRBD2. CDR3 length equals 16 residues. The germline V gene encodes CDR1 LGHNA and CDR2 YNFKEQ. Unmatched junction bases numbered 2, after V lost 0 bases and J lost 3 bases.